What follows are 27 T cell receptor beta chains derived from one specimen sequenced in a study of cytomegalovirus exposure and HLA in healthy donors. PCR amplification relied on 60 Vbeta primers (plus 13 Jbeta primers). The data were produced by immunoSEQ multiplex PCR, yet TCRdb's version contains in-frame clones alone and is incomplete. Of under 200,000 clones in the sample, 70% to 90% were seen once. Sample: PBMCs. The receptors here all came from a man aged 18 to 29 in good health and CMV-seropositive.

This chain links TRBV2 with TRBJ2-1; weak D call: TRBD1 (6 bases). The V end lost 6 bases, the J end lost 7 bases, and 16 bases lay between the germline ends. The CDR3 has 14 amino acids. The germline V gene has CDR1 SNHLY and CDR2 FYNNEI. Here the CDR3 DNA reads TGTGCCAGCAGCAAGGACAGCCCTACGAATGAGCAGTTCTTC. Protein sequence: CASSKDSPTNEQFF.

V is TRBV27 and J is TRBJ1-3; D gene unclear. Germline-derived CDR1 and CDR2 are MNHEY and SMNVEV (reference sequence). The length of the CDR3 is 15 residues. The V end was cut by 3 bases, the J end by 0 bases, with 9 bases between. The CDR3 nucleotides read TGTGCCAGCAGTTTGGCCGCAGACTCTGGAAACACCATATATTTT. It translates to CASSLAADSGNTIYF.

The chain carries TRBV30 and TRBJ1-1, with D possibly TRBD1 on 5 matching bases. Trimming shortened V by 0 bases and J by 1 base, and 9 bases separated the two germline ends. Germline V gives CDR1 GTSNPN, CDR2 SVGIG (reference sequence). This CDR3 has 14 residues. The CDR3 spells CAWSVDSANTEAFF. The CDR3 bases are TGTGCCTGGAGTGTTGACAGCGCGAACACTGAAGCTTTCTTT.

The chain links TRBV25-1 to TRBJ2-5; 7 nucleotides line up with TRBD1. This CDR3 has 14 amino acids. The germline gives CDR1 MGHDK, CDR2 SYGVNS. The ends lost 6 bases at V and 3 bases at J; junction bases unmatched: 7. The CDR3 sequence: CASSEKTGKETQYF. Written as DNA, the CDR3 is TGTGCCAGCAGCGAAAAGACAGGGAAAGAGACCCAGTACTTC. The full variable domain, with the rest looked up from reference TRBV25-1 and TRBJ2-5, is EADIYQTPRYLVIGTGKKITLECSQTMGHDKMYWYQQDPGMELHLIHYSYGVNSTEKGDLSSESTVSRIRTEHFPLTLESARPSHTSQYLCASSEKTGKETQYFGPGTRLLVL.

The V and J genes are TRBV6-1 and TRBJ1-3; 8 bases agree with TRBD1. CDR1 is MNHNS and CDR2 is SASEGT in the germline V gene. The ends lost 4 bases at V and 4 bases at J; junction bases unmatched: 6. The length of the CDR3 is 15 residues. The CDR3 is CASSGWTGKGNTIYF. The CDR3 DNA reads TGTGCCAGCAGTGGTTGGACAGGGAAGGGAAACACCATATATTTT.

J is TRBJ2-7 and V is TRBV6-5, with D uncertain. With 0 bases removed from V and 6 bases from J, the gap between germline ends came to 15 bases. The CDR3 loop spans 15 amino acids. CDR1 and CDR2 (germline): MNHEY, SVGAGI. This CDR3 reads CASSYSVGRTFEQYF. DNA for the CDR3: TGTGCCAGCAGTTACTCGGTGGGCCGAACCTTCGAGCAGTACTTC.

The chain couples TRBV30 to TRBJ1-1; TRBD1 matches 7 bases. The ends lost 7 bases at V and 6 bases at J; junction bases unmatched: 5. The germline CDR1 and CDR2 sequences are GTSNPN and SVGIG (reference sequence). The CDR3 sequence is 11 residues long. For the CDR3, the DNA is TGTGCCTTTTCAGGGGGTGCTGAAGCTTTCTTT. It is translated as CAFSGGAEAFF.

Of note for this clone: Germline is not matched at one junction end, which may reflect a read error. V and J are TRBV6-5 and TRBJ1-5, with 7 positions matching TRBD1. This CDR3 comprises 13 residues. Germline CDR1 reads MNHEY; CDR2 reads SVGAGI. This CDR3 reads CTSRYDRDQPQHF. The CDR3 bases are TGTACCAGCAGGTACGACAGGGATCAGCCCCAGCATTTT.

V gene TRBV19 combines with J gene TRBJ2-5; TRBD1 aligns across 10 bases. Losses at the gene ends were 3 bases for V and 5 bases for J; bases not matched to a gene: 6. Germline-derived CDR1 and CDR2 are LNHDA and SQIVND (reference sequence). The CDR3 totals 15 residues. The CDR3, as DNA: TGTGCCAGTAGTATTTCGACAGGGGGCGTCGAGACCCAGTACTTC. As protein: CASSISTGGVETQYF.

The genes are TRBV5-1 and TRBJ2-7, with 8 bases that match TRBD1. The germline V gene has CDR1 SGHRS and CDR2 YFSETQ. The trim removed 4 bases at V and 2 bases at J, leaving 8 bases unmatched. This CDR3 has 15 residues. DNA of the CDR3: TGCGCCAGCAGCGGGGGGACAGGTTCGGCCTACGAGCAGTACTTC. Translating it yields CASSGGTGSAYEQYF.

The gene calls are TRBV6-5 and TRBJ1-1, with D uncertain. The V gene lost 2 bases and the J gene lost 0 bases, with 7 bases spanning the gap. CDR1 is MNHEY and CDR2 is SVGAGI in the germline V gene. The length of the CDR3 is 14 residues. For the CDR3, the DNA is TGTGCCAGCAGTTACGACACAATGAACACTGAAGCTTTCTTT. Residues: CASSYDTMNTEAFF.

The CDR3: CASSLGLAGGSDNEQFF. The DNA for the CDR3 is TGCGCCAGCAGCTTAGGGCTAGCGGGGGGTTCTGACAATGAGCAGTTCTTC. The gene calls are TRBV5-1 and TRBJ2-1; 11 positions match TRBD2. V gave up 2 bases and J gave up 5 bases; unmatched junction bases: 9. CDR1 and CDR2 from the germline V gene are SGHRS and YFSETQ. The CDR3 is 17 amino acids.

The V call is TRBV6-5, the J call TRBJ2-7; TRBD2 might be the D (5 bases). This CDR3 has 15 residues. Deletions cut 2 bases from V and 4 bases from J, with 15 bases between. Per the germline V gene, CDR1 is MNHEY and CDR2 is SVGAGI. CDR3 protein: CASSYLPIGGYEQYF. In DNA, the CDR3 is TGTGCCAGCAGTTACCTCCCTATAGGAGGATACGAGCAGTACTTC.

Details on this clone: Sequence at one end of the junction differs from germline and may be a read error. Written as DNA, the CDR3 is TGTGCTAGCAGCCCGACAGGGCCCTACGAGCAGTACTTC. This translates into CASSPTGPYEQYF. The V gene is TRBV7-7, the J gene TRBJ2-7, with 7 bases identical to TRBD1. Germline CDR1 reads SSHAT; CDR2 reads FNYEAQ (reference sequence). The CDR3 has 13 amino acids.

J is TRBJ2-3 and V is TRBV6-5; possible D gene TRBD1, 6 bases. The V gene's germline CDR1 is MNHEY and CDR2 SVGAGI. The CDR3 runs to 14 residues. V lost 5 bases to trimming and J lost 2 bases, with 11 bases between them. CDR3 sequence reads: CASSTDSFTDTQYF. The CDR3 DNA reads TGTGCCAGCAGTACGGACAGTTTCACAGATACGCAGTATTTT.

Turning to this clone: Other DNA variants within this sample encode the same CDR3. This rearrangement joins TRBV4-3 to TRBJ2-6, with 7 bases identical to TRBD2. Germline assignment: CDR1 LGHNA and CDR2 YSLEER. The trim removed 4 bases at V and 3 bases at J, leaving 9 bases unmatched. The CDR3 covers 17 residues. CDR3 region: CASSPSWGGNGANVLTF. The CDR3 region has the DNA TGCGCCAGCAGCCCCAGTTGGGGAGGGAATGGGGCCAACGTCCTGACTTTC.

The rearrangement joins TRBV27 to TRBJ2-3; maybe TRBD1 (6 bases). The germline V gene has CDR1 MNHEY and CDR2 SMNVEV (reference sequence). This CDR3 comprises 14 residues. The V and J ends lost 5 bases and 2 bases respectively, with 11 bases between them. DNA for the CDR3: TGTGCCAGCAGTCGCAGGACAGACACAGATACGCAGTATTTT. It is translated as CASSRRTDTDTQYF.

This chain uses TRBV19 with TRBJ1-1; TRBD1 matches 7 bases. Looked up from germline, CDR1 is LNHDA and CDR2 is SQIVND (reference sequence). V lost 1 base, J lost 1 base, and 0 bases stayed unmatched. The CDR3 has 14 amino acids. CDR3 in amino acids: CASSIGTGNTEAFF. The CDR3 DNA reads as TGTGCCAGTAGTATAGGGACAGGGAACACTGAAGCTTTCTTT.

The chain combines TRBV19 with TRBJ2-1, with D unclear. There are 15 residues in the CDR3. The V and J ends lost 3 bases and 8 bases respectively, with 17 bases between them. Germline loops: CDR1 LNHDA, CDR2 SQIVND (reference sequence). CDR3 sequence (DNA): TGTGCCAGTAGTATCCCCCGACGGGTTGTAGATGAGCAGTTCTTC. As protein: CASSIPRRVVDEQFF. Drawing the rest from reference TRBV19 and TRBJ2-1, the complete variable domain is DGGITQSPKYLFRKEGQNVTLSCEQNLNHDAMYWYRQDPGQGLRLIYYSQIVNDFQKGDIAEGYSVSREKKESFPLTVTSAQKNPTAFYLCASSIPRRVVDEQFFGPGTRLTVL.

This clone was detected only once. This chain joins TRBV6-1 and TRBJ1-5; 8 bases agree with TRBD1. The CDR3 has 14 amino acids. The germline V gene has CDR1 MNHNS and CDR2 SASEGT. J gave up 7 bases and V 5 bases, and 7 bases lay outside the gene matches. This CDR3 is CASSRQGLYQPQHF. As DNA, the CDR3 is TGTGCCAGCAGTAGACAGGGGTTGTACCAGCCCCAGCATTTT.

The chain recombines TRBV19 with TRBJ2-2; the D gene is possibly TRBD1 (6 bases). This CDR3 comprises 16 residues. V dropped 3 bases and J dropped 7 bases, with 18 bases sitting between them. CDR1 and CDR2 (germline): LNHDA, SQIVND (reference sequence). This chain's CDR3 is CASSIRPGEGGGELFF. The CDR3 region has the DNA TGTGCCAGTAGTATCCGCCCCGGGGAAGGGGGCGGGGAGCTGTTTTTT.

The chain employs TRBV7-3 and TRBJ2-1; 7 bases map to TRBD2. The germline V gene encodes CDR1 SGHTA and CDR2 FQGTGA. Trimming took 2 bases from V and 6 from J; bases not matched to a gene: 4. The CDR3 runs to 14 residues. As DNA, the CDR3 is TGTGCCAGCAGCTTAGGACTAGGGCTCAATGAGCAGTTCTTC. Translation: CASSLGLGLNEQFF.

The chain uses TRBV5-1 and TRBJ2-7; 8 bases line up with TRBD2. After removal of 0 bases from V and 0 bases from J, the junction contained 5 bases not matched to a gene. This CDR3 is built from 16 residues. Germline loops: CDR1 SGHRS, CDR2 YFSETQ. The CDR3 spells CASSLEGGTSSYEQYF. The CDR3 DNA is TGCGCCAGCAGCTTGGAAGGTGGGACTAGCTCCTACGAGCAGTACTTC.

The V and J genes are TRBV19 and TRBJ2-6, with a possible D match to TRBD1 (5 bases). CDR1 is LNHDA and CDR2 is SQIVND in the germline V gene (reference sequence). The CDR3 contains 13 residues. V was pared by 8 bases and J by 1 base, with 6 bases between. The chain's CDR3 is CASHRSGANVLTF. The CDR3 DNA reads as TGTGCCAGTCACAGGTCTGGGGCCAACGTCCTGACTTTC.

The V gene is TRBV7-2, the J gene TRBJ2-5; 9 bases align to TRBD2. J was trimmed by 5 bases and V by 2 bases; bases with no gene match: 12. Germline values: CDR1 SGHTA, CDR2 FQGNSA. This CDR3 is 17 amino acids long. This CDR3 is CASSLFGGGASVETQYF. The CDR3 nucleotides read TGTGCCAGCAGCTTATTTGGCGGGGGGGCCAGTGTGGAGACCCAGTACTTC.

The V gene is TRBV5-1, the J gene TRBJ2-5, with 8 bases that match TRBD2. Germline values: CDR1 SGHRS, CDR2 YFSETQ. The CDR3 totals 15 residues. V dropped 9 bases and J dropped 1; count of bases not matched to a gene: 11. The CDR3 sequence: CATTQRGTAQETQYF. The CDR3, as DNA: TGCGCCACCACCCAGCGGGGGACTGCCCAAGAGACCCAGTACTTC.

The chain uses TRBV7-2 and TRBJ1-4; weak D call: TRBD1 (6 bases). Trimming left V 1 base short and J 8 bases short, with 11 bases between. Germline assignment: CDR1 SGHTA and CDR2 FQGNSA. The CDR3 spans 14 residues. The CDR3 DNA follows: TGTGCCAGCAGCTTAGTGTCGGGGGGCGAAAAACTGTTTTTT. Translating it yields CASSLVSGGEKLFF.